This TCR beta chain was identified during a study of T-cell reconstitution after alpha-beta-depleted transplantation in children. V dropped 3 bases and J dropped 4 bases, with 16 bases sitting between them. Looked up from germline, CDR1 is LNHDA and CDR2 is SQIVND (reference sequence). The CDR3 has 16 amino acids. This clonotype was counted only a few times. A TCRbeta library incorporating unique molecular identifiers was prepared. TCRdb re-called the PCR reads through MiXCR, storing one row per CDR3 protein. The repertoire holds a few hundred thousand distinct CDR3 sequences, with approximately 10% as singletons.

The sample here was PBMCs from the stem cell graft donor, taken from the stem cell graft. The chain links TRBV19 to TRBJ2-1; D not certain. This TCR derives from a human donor who donated a stem cell graft to a child with acute lymphoblastic leukemia. Here the CDR3 reads CASSILGGGLYNEQFF. DNA for the CDR3: TGTGCCAGTAGTATTCTTGGTGGCGGATTGTACAATGAGCAGTTCTTC.